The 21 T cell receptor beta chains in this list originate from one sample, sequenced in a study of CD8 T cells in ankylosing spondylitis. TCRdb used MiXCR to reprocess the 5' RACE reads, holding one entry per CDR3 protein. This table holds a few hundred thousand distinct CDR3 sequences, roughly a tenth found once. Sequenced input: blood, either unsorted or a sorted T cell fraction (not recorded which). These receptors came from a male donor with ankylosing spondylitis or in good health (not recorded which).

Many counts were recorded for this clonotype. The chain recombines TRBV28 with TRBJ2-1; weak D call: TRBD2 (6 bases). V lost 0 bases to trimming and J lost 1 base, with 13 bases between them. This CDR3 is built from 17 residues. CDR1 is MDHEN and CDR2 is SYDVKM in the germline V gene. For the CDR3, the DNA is TGTGCCAGCAGTTTATGGGGCGGGGTAGAGTCCTACAATGAGCAGTTCTTC. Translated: CASSLWGGVESYNEQFF.

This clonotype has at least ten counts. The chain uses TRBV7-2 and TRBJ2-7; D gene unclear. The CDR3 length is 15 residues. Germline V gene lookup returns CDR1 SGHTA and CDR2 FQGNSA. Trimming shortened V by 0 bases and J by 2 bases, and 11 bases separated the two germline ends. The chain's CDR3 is CASSLAVGSTYEQYF. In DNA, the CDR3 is TGTGCCAGCAGCTTAGCTGTGGGCTCAACCTACGAGCAGTACTTC.

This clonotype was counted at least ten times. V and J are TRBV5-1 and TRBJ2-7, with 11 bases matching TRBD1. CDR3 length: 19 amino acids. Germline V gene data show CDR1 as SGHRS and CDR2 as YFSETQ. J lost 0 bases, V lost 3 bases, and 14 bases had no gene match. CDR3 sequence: CASSSPRGQGAKSSYEQYF. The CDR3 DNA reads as TGCGCCAGCAGCTCGCCCCGAGGACAGGGGGCCAAAAGCTCCTACGAGCAGTACTTC.

The CDR3 DNA reads as TGCAGTGCTAGGCCCAGGGCGACCGGGGAGCTGTTTTTT. This codes for CSARPRATGELFF. The chain couples TRBV20-1 to TRBJ2-2, with TRBD1 as a possible D gene (5 bases). V lost 3 bases, J lost 5 bases, and 10 bases lay in between. Per the germline V gene, CDR1 is DFQATT and CDR2 is SNEGSKA (reference sequence). This CDR3 comprises 13 residues.

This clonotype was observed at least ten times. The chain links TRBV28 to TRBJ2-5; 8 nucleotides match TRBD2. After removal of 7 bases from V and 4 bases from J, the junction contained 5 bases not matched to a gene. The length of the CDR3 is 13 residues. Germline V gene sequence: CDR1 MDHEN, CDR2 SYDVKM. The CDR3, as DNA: TGTGCCAGCACTACTAGCGGCATAGAGACCCAGTACTTC. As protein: CASTTSGIETQYF.

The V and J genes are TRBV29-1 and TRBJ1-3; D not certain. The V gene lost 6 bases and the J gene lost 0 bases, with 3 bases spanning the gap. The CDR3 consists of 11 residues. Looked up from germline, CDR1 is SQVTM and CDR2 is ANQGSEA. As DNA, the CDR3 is TGCAGCGTCCGCTCTGGAAACACCATATATTTT. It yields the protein CSVRSGNTIYF. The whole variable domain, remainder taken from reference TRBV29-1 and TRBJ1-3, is SAVISQKPSRDICQRGTSLTIQCQVDSQVTMMFWYRQQPGQSLTLIATANQGSEATYESGFVIDKFPISRPNLTFSTLTVSNMSPEDSSIYLCSVRSGNTIYFGEGSWLTVV.

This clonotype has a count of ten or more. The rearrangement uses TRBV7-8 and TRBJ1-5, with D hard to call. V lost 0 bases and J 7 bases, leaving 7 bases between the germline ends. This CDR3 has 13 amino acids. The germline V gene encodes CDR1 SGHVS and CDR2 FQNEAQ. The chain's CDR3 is CASSLARMQPQHF. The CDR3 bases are TGTGCCAGCAGCTTAGCGCGGATGCAGCCCCAGCATTTT.

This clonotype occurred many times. The CDR3 DNA is TGTGCCAGCCCACCGGGGGCGCGGGTGTCCTACACCTTC. It specifies CASPPGARVSYTF. The genes are TRBV19 and TRBJ1-2; the D gene is possibly TRBD1 (6 bases). The CDR3 contains 13 residues. The germline V gene has CDR1 LNHDA and CDR2 SQIVND (reference sequence). The ends were cut back, 9 bases at V and 10 bases at J, with 21 bases in the middle.

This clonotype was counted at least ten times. CDR3 coding DNA: TGCAGCGTCCTTCTCTTAACAGGGGGCAAGAATCAGCCCCAGCATTTT. Translation gives CSVLLLTGGKNQPQHF. V usage is TRBV29-1 and J usage is TRBJ1-5; TRBD1 matches 9 bases. The CDR3 spans 16 residues. Germline V gene data show CDR1 as SQVTM and CDR2 as ANQGSEA. With 6 bases clipped from V and 4 bases from J, the junction kept 13 bases outside the gene matches. Variable domain in full (rest from reference TRBV29-1 and TRBJ1-5): SAVISQKPSRDICQRGTSLTIQCQVDSQVTMMFWYRQQPGQSLTLIATANQGSEATYESGFVIDKFPISRPNLTFSTLTVSNMSPEDSSIYLCSVLLLTGGKNQPQHFGDGTRLSIL.

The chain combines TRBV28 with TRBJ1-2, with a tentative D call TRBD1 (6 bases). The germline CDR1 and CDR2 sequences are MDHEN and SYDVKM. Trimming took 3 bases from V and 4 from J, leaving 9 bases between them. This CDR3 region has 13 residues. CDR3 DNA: TGTGCCAGCAGTTTCGGGGGCGGCTATGGCTACACCTTC. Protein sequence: CASSFGGGYGYTF.

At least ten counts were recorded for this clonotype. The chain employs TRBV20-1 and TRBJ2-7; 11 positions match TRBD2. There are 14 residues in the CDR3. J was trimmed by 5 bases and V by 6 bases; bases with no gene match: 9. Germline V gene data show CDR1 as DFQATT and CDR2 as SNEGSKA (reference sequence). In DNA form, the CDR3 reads TGCAGTGCACAAACTAGCGGGGGTAAGGACGAGCAGTACTTC. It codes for CSAQTSGGKDEQYF.

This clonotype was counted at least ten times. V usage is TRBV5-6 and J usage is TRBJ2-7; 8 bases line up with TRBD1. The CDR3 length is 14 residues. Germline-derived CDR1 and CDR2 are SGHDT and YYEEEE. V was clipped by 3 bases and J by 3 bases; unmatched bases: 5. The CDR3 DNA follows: TGTGCCAGCAGCTCCGGGACAGGTAACTACGAGCAGTACTTC. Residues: CASSSGTGNYEQYF. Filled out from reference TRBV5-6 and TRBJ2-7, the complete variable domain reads DAGVTQSPTHLIKTRGQQVTLRCSPKSGHDTVSWYQQALGQGPQFIFQYYEEEERQRGNFPDRFSGHQFPNYSSELNVNALLLGDSALYLCASSSGTGNYEQYFGPGTRLTVT.

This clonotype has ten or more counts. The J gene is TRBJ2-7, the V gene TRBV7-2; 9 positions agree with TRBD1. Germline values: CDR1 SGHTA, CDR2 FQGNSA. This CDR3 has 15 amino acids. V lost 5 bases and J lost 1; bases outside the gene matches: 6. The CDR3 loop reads CASSVTGTGSYEQYF. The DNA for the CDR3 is TGTGCCAGCAGCGTAACCGGGACAGGGTCCTACGAGCAGTACTTC.

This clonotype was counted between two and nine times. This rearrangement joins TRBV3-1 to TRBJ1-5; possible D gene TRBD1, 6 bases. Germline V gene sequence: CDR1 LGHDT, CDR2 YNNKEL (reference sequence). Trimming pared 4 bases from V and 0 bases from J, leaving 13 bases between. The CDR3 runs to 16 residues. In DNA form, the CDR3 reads TGTGCCAGCAGCCTCAGTCGGGGGGCTAGCAATCAGCCCCAGCATTTT. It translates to CASSLSRGASNQPQHF.

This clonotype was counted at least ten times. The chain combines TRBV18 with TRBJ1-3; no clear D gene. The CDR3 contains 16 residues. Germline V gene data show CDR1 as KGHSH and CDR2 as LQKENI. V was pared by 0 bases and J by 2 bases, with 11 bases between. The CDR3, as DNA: TGTGCCAGCTCACCACCGCTCCACCAGGCTGGAAACACCATATATTTT. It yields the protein CASSPPLHQAGNTIYF.

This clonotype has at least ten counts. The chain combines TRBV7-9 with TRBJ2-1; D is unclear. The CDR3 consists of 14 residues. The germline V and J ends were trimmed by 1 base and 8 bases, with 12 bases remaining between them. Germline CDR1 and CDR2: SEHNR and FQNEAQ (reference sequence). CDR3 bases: TGTGCCAGCAGCTTAGTCAGTCAGATCGATGAGCAGTTCTTC. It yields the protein CASSLVSQIDEQFF.

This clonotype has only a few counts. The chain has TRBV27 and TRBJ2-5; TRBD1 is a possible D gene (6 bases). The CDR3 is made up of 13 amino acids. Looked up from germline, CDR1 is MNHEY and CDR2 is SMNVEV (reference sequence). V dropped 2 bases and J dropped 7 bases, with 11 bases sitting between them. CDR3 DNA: TGTGCCAGCAGTTTAGGCAGGGGTGGGACCCAGTACTTC. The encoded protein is CASSLGRGGTQYF.

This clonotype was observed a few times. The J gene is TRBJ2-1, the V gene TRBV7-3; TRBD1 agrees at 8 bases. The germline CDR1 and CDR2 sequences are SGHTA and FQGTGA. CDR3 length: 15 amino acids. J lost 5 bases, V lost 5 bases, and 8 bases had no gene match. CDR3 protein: CASSATTGDHNEQFF. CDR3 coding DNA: TGTGCCAGCAGCGCTACGACAGGGGATCACAATGAGCAGTTCTTC.

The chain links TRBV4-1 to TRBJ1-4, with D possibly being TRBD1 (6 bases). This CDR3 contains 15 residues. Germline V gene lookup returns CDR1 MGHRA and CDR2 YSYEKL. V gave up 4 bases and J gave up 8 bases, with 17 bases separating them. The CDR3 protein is CASSPQGGTGEKLFF. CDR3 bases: TGCGCCAGCAGCCCACAGGGAGGGACGGGGGAAAAACTGTTTTTT.

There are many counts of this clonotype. DNA of the CDR3: TGCGCCAGCAGCTTGGAAGGGGGGGAGAATTCACCCCTCCACTTT. Translated, it gives CASSLEGGENSPLHF. The chain uses TRBV5-1 and TRBJ1-6; possibly TRBD1 for D (6 bases). Germline V gene lookup returns CDR1 SGHRS and CDR2 YFSETQ. V lost 0 bases to trimming and J lost 7 bases, with 11 bases between them. The CDR3 covers 15 residues.

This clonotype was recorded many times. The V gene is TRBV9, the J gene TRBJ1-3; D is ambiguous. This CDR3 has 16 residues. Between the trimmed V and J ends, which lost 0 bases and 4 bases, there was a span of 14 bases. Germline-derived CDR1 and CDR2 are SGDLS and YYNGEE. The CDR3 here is CASSVVDSRTGNTIYF. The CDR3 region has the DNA TGTGCCAGCAGCGTAGTGGACTCCCGAACCGGAAACACCATATATTTT.